The rows below give T cell receptor beta chains drawn from one sample of a study of blood T cell repertoires in COVID-19. The data were produced by immunoSEQ multiplex PCR, yet TCRdb's version contains in-frame clones alone and is incomplete. In the table there are around 230,000 clones, 86% of which are singletons. The sample was peripheral blood. Receptors originate from a young man who had recovered from COVID-19. The CDR3 runs from the conserved cysteine through the conserved F or W. A D gene is named only where the DNA matches it firmly. Size is stated for part of the rows, as once, few or many counts, or as a class when the clone is expanded.

d_gene: .; v_gene: TRBV11-3; abundance: .; j_gene: TRBJ2-7; CDR3aa: CASSLEAAHSYEQYF; CDR3nt: TGTGCCAGCAGCTTAGAAGCGGCCCACTCCTACGAGCAGTACTTC
d_gene: .; v_gene: TRBV7-2; abundance: .; j_gene: TRBJ1-6; CDR3aa: CASSLVLGGFSSPLHF; CDR3nt: TGTGCCAGCAGCTTAGTATTAGGGGGTTTTAGTTCACCCCTCCACTTT
d_gene: TRBD1; v_gene: TRBV6-5; abundance: .; j_gene: TRBJ1-1; CDR3aa: CASSKQGEWDTEAFF; CDR3nt: TGTGCCAGCAGCAAGCAGGGGGAGTGGGACACTGAAGCTTTCTTT
d_gene: .; v_gene: TRBV7-9; abundance: .; j_gene: TRBJ1-1; CDR3aa: CASSRQWNTEAFF; CDR3nt: TGTGCCAGCAGCCGACAGTGGAACACTGAAGCTTTCTTT
d_gene: .; v_gene: TRBV5-4; abundance: .; j_gene: TRBJ2-3; CDR3aa: CASSHGQNTDTQYF; CDR3nt: TGTGCCAGCAGCCATGGACAGAACACAGATACGCAGTATTTT
d_gene: TRBD1; v_gene: TRBV7-8; abundance: .; j_gene: TRBJ2-1; CDR3aa: CASSRQGASEQFF; CDR3nt: TGTGCCAGCAGCAGACAGGGGGCAAGTGAGCAGTTCTTC
d_gene: .; v_gene: TRBV5-6; abundance: once; j_gene: TRBJ1-1; CDR3aa: CASSLAGYTEAFF; CDR3nt: TGTGCCAGCAGCTTGGCAGGGTACACTGAAGCTTTCTTT
d_gene: TRBD1; v_gene: TRBV30; abundance: .; j_gene: TRBJ2-7; CDR3aa: CAWGRGRGLEEQYF; CDR3nt: TGTGCCTGGGGGAGAGGCAGGGGGCTGGAAGAGCAGTACTTC
d_gene: TRBD2; v_gene: TRBV4-2; abundance: .; j_gene: TRBJ2-7; CDR3aa: CASSQDQGTRLHEQYF; CDR3nt: TGTGCCAGCAGCCAAGATCAGGGGACTAGACTCCACGAGCAGTACTTC
d_gene: .; v_gene: TRBV3-1/TRBV3-2; abundance: .; j_gene: TRBJ1-4; CDR3aa: CASSQDLGGKGEKLFF; CDR3nt: TGTGCCAGCAGCCAAGATCTTGGAGGGAAGGGTGAAAAACTGTTTTTT
d_gene: TRBD1; v_gene: TRBV2; abundance: .; j_gene: TRBJ1-3; CDR3aa: CASSPGTGLINTIYF; CDR3nt: TGTGCCAGCAGCCCCGGGACAGGGTTGATAAACACCATATATTTT